These 17 T cell receptor beta chains came from one sample sequenced in a study of cytomegalovirus exposure and HLA in healthy donors. Clones were read by immunoSEQ multiplex PCR, and TCRdb kept only the in-frame ones, dropping some. The profile shows about 250,000 clones, about 90% of them singletons. The sample comprised PBMCs. Source of these receptors: a man younger than 35 in good health and CMV-seropositive.

The chain carries TRBV10-3 and TRBJ2-3; TRBD2 matches at 11 bases. The CDR3 covers 17 residues. The V gene's germline CDR1 is ENHRY and CDR2 SYGVKD. J lost 0 bases, V lost 3 bases, and 5 bases had no gene match. The CDR3 reads CAISDRTSGSSTDTQYF. The CDR3 DNA follows: TGTGCCATCAGTGATCGAACTAGCGGGAGTAGCACAGATACGCAGTATTTT.

V usage is TRBV6-6 and J usage is TRBJ1-3, with TRBD1 matching 8 bases. Germline CDR1 reads MNHNY; CDR2 reads SVGAGI (reference sequence). This CDR3 spans 14 amino acids. With 2 bases clipped from V and 7 bases from J, the junction kept 4 bases outside the gene matches. As DNA, the CDR3 is TGTGCCAGCAGTTACCCGGGACAGGCGAACACCATATATTTT. It specifies CASSYPGQANTIYF.

The gene calls are TRBV30 and TRBJ1-1; D is undetermined. Trimming shortened V by 0 bases and J by 7 bases, and 15 bases separated the two germline ends. The CDR3 runs to 14 residues. The V gene's germline CDR1 is GTSNPN and CDR2 SVGIG (reference sequence). The CDR3 nucleotides are TGTGCCTGGAGTGTACGATCGAAGAATGGTGAAGCTTTCTTT. This sequence encodes CAWSVRSKNGEAFF.

This clone was seen a handful of times. CDR3 sequence: CASSPGGETQYF. CDR3 bases: TGTGCCAGCTCACCGGGAGGGGAGACCCAGTACTTC. The gene calls are TRBV18 and TRBJ2-5; 7 bases are shared with TRBD2. Germline V lookup: CDR1 KGHSH, CDR2 LQKENI. V shed 3 bases and J 5 bases; nucleotides not matched to a gene: 0. The CDR3 extends over 12 amino acids.

This chain joins TRBV7-2 and TRBJ2-7; TRBD2 matches at 10 bases. The CDR3 spans 15 residues. CDR1 and CDR2 (germline): SGHTA, FQGNSA. J lost 3 bases, V lost 5 bases, and 7 bases had no gene match. The CDR3 region has the DNA TGTGCCAGCAGCCTAGGGACTAGCGAAGGCTACGAGCAGTACTTC. It encodes CASSLGTSEGYEQYF. Full variable domain (outside the CDR3, taken from reference TRBV7-2 and TRBJ2-7): GAGVSQSPSNKVTEKGKDVELRCDPISGHTALYWYRQSLGQGLEFLIYFQGNSAPDKSGLPSDRFSAERTGGSVSTLTIQRTQQEDSAVYLCASSLGTSEGYEQYFGPGTRLTVT.

This chain links TRBV28 with TRBJ1-3; D is perhaps TRBD1 (6 bases). Deletions cut 6 bases from V and 0 bases from J, with 12 bases between. CDR3 length equals 15 residues. Germline V lookup: CDR1 MDHEN, CDR2 SYDVKM. The CDR3 DNA sequence: TGTGCCAGCAGCACAGGGTCGTCCTCTGGAAACACCATATATTTT. This gives the protein CASSTGSSSGNTIYF. The entire variable domain, with the rest obtained from reference TRBV28 and TRBJ1-3, is as follows: DVKVTQSSRYLVKRTGEKVFLECVQDMDHENMFWYRQDPGLGLRLIYFSYDVKMKEKGDIPEGYSVSREKKERFSLILESASTNQTSMYLCASSTGSSSGNTIYFGEGSWLTVV.

V gene TRBV28 combines with J gene TRBJ2-7, with no clear D. The CDR3 loop spans 12 amino acids. Trimming shortened V by 5 bases and J by 3 bases, and 8 bases separated the two germline ends. The V gene's germline CDR1 is MDHEN and CDR2 SYDVKM. DNA for the CDR3: TGTGCCAGCAGTCCACCCTTCTACGAGCAGTACTTC. Residues: CASSPPFYEQYF.

The chain carries TRBV5-1 and TRBJ1-3; D may be TRBD1 (6 bases). CDR3 length: 15 residues. V was pared by 2 bases and J by 1 base, with 10 bases between. CDR1 is SGHRS and CDR2 is YFSETQ in the germline V gene. The CDR3 reads CASSLQTGSGNTIYF. Written as DNA, the CDR3 is TGCGCCAGCAGCTTACAGACAGGATCTGGAAACACCATATATTTT. Supplemented by reference TRBV5-1 and TRBJ1-3, the full variable domain reads KAGVTQTPRYLIKTRGQQVTLSCSPISGHRSVSWYQQTPGQGLQFLFEYFSETQRNKGNFPGRFSGRQFSNSRSEMNVSTLELGDSALYLCASSLQTGSGNTIYFGEGSWLTVV.

This chain joins TRBV6-5 and TRBJ1-1; D is possibly TRBD1 (5 bases). CDR3 length: 13 amino acids. V was pared by 6 bases and J by 1 base, with 9 bases between. Germline assignment: CDR1 MNHEY and CDR2 SVGAGI. The CDR3 sequence is CASRPQGNTEAFF. CDR3 bases: TGTGCCAGCAGGCCCCAGGGGAACACTGAAGCTTTCTTT.

In its sample, this clone was seen once. The chain has TRBV19 and TRBJ2-1; 8 nucleotides align to TRBD2. Trimming cost V 3 bases and J 7 bases; bases outside gene matches: 8. This CDR3 contains 15 residues. The germline V gene encodes CDR1 LNHDA and CDR2 SQIVND (reference sequence). The CDR3 DNA follows: TGTGCCAGTAGTATTGGGACTAGGCTAGGGAATGAGCAGTTCTTC. Protein: CASSIGTRLGNEQFF.

This clone was counted a single time. The CDR3 protein is CASSLWTGGTDTQYF. DNA for the CDR3: TGTGCCAGCAGCCTCTGGACAGGGGGTACAGATACGCAGTATTTT. The chain combines TRBV11-3 with TRBJ2-3, with TRBD1 matching over 10 bases. CDR3 size: 15 residues. Per germline, CDR1 SGHNT and CDR2 YENEEA. V trimming: 5 bases; J trimming: 3 bases; junction bases outside the gene matches: 5.

This chain links TRBV15 with TRBJ1-1; D gene ambiguous. Germline CDR1 reads LNHNV; CDR2 reads YYDKDF (reference sequence). V was cut by 6 bases and J by 0 bases, with 8 bases left in between. The CDR3 spans 13 residues. The CDR3 here is CATSLVMNTEAFF. The DNA for the CDR3 is TGTGCCACCAGTTTAGTAATGAACACTGAAGCTTTCTTT.

This clone was detected only once. Written as DNA, the CDR3 is TGTGCCAGCAGTGAATCTATCGCGAATGAGCAGTTCTTC. Translating it yields CASSESIANEQFF. This rearrangement joins TRBV25-1 to TRBJ2-1, with D hard to call. V was pared by 1 base and J by 7 bases, with 8 bases between. This CDR3 is 13 amino acids long. Germline CDR1 and CDR2: MGHDK and SYGVNS. The full variable domain, with the rest looked up from reference TRBV25-1 and TRBJ2-1, is EADIYQTPRYLVIGTGKKITLECSQTMGHDKMYWYQQDPGMELHLIHYSYGVNSTEKGDLSSESTVSRIRTEHFPLTLESARPSHTSQYLCASSESIANEQFFGPGTRLTVL.

J is TRBJ2-3 and V is TRBV18; D gene uncertain. Germline CDR1 is KGHSH and CDR2 is LQKENI. The CDR3 consists of 14 residues. The V end was cut by 1 base, the J end by 5 bases, with 10 bases between. The CDR3: CASSPQGIRDTQYF. CDR3 sequence (DNA): TGTGCCAGCTCACCACAGGGAATCAGAGATACGCAGTATTTT. Full variable domain (remainder filled in from reference TRBV18 and TRBJ2-3): NAGVMQNPRHLVRRRGQEARLRCSPMKGHSHVYWYRQLPEEGLKFMVYLQKENIIDESGMPKERFSAEFPKEGPSILRIQQVVRGDSAAYFCASSPQGIRDTQYFGPGTRLTVL.

In its sample, this clone was seen a few times. J is TRBJ2-1 and V is TRBV10-1; tentative D call: TRBD2 (7 bases). Germline CDR1 WNHNN, CDR2 SYGVQD (reference sequence). Trimming took off 4 bases at V and 8 bases at J, with 15 bases between the two ends. The CDR3 totals 14 residues. CDR3 in amino acids: CASSALRGADEQFF. The CDR3, as DNA: TGCGCCAGCAGTGCCTTACGGGGGGCCGATGAGCAGTTCTTC.

The chain joins TRBV4-2 to TRBJ2-3; no clear D gene. In germline, CDR1 is LGHNA, CDR2 YNFKEQ. V lost 2 bases, J lost 2 bases, and 11 bases lay in between. This CDR3 is built from 15 residues. CDR3 protein: CASSQKWVNTDTQYF. CDR3 sequence (DNA): TGTGCCAGCAGCCAAAAGTGGGTTAACACAGATACGCAGTATTTT.

The chain combines TRBV19 with TRBJ2-1; the D is unclear. V lost 5 bases and J lost 0, with 8 bases in between. Germline V lookup: CDR1 LNHDA, CDR2 SQIVND (reference sequence). The CDR3 spans 14 residues. DNA for the CDR3: TGTGCCAGTAGTCTTTCGAGCTCCTACAATGAGCAGTTCTTC. Amino acid sequence: CASSLSSSYNEQFF.